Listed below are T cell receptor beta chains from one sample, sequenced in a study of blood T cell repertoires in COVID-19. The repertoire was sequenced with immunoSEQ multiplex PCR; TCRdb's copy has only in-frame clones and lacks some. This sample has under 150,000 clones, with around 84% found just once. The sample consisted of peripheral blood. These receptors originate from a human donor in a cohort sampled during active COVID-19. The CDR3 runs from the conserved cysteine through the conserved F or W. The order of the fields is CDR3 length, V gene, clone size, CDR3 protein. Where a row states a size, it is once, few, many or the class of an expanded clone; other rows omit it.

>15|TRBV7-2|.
CASSLGPGDSYEQYF
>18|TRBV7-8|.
CASSLVSGGILTQETQYF
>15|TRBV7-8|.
CASSSGTSFTGELFF
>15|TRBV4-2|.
CASSQDVAFQETQYF
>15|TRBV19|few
CASSPWDGPEGGYTF
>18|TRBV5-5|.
CASSLAVVGAGTDTEAFF
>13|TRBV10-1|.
CASSSRGDYGYTF
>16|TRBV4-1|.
CASSQAIAGGPKTQYF
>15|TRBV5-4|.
CASSLASGSSYEQYF
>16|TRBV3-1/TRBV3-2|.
CASRGRLAGGYNEQFF